These T cell receptor beta chains were read from a single sample in a study of blood T cell repertoires in COVID-19. Only in-frame clones appear in the TCRdb table, and some are missing; sequencing was by immunoSEQ multiplex PCR. This table holds approximately 170,000 clones, around 86% found once. Specimen: peripheral blood. The receptors come from a man in his 70s who had recovered from COVID-19. The CDR3 runs from the conserved cysteine through the conserved F or W. The order of the fields is D gene, J gene, clone size, V gene, CDR3 DNA, CDR3 protein. D genes are given only for firm matches. Clone size, where shown, is once, few, many, or a class for clones that have expanded.

-	TRBJ2-7	-	TRBV19	TGTGCCAGTAGTGTCGGGACTGCCTCTACGGCGCAGTACTTC	CASSVGTASTAQYF
-	TRBJ1-4	-	TRBV5-6	TGTGCCAGCAGCCTCGGCGGTATCCTTAATGAAAAACTGTTTTTT	CASSLGGILNEKLFF
-	TRBJ2-7	once	TRBV12-3/TRBV12-4	TGTGCCAGCAGTTCAGCCTACGAGCAGTACTTC	CASSSAYEQYF
-	TRBJ1-4	-	TRBV28	TGTGCCACCCTCAACAGGGCAACTAATGAAAAACTGTTTTTT	CATLNRATNEKLFF
-	TRBJ1-1	-	TRBV7-2	TGTGCCAGCAGCTCGTTCAGGTTCGAAGACACTGAAGCTTTCTTT	CASSSFRFEDTEAFF
TRBD1	TRBJ2-1	-	TRBV10-3	TGTGCCATCAGCGATCTCCGGGACAGGGGCGATGAGCAGTTCTTC	CAISDLRDRGDEQFF
-	TRBJ1-1	-	TRBV6-2/TRBV6-3	TGTGCCAGCAGTTATGGAGGGGTCCGGGACACTGAAGCTTTCTTT	CASSYGGVRDTEAFF
TRBD2	TRBJ2-1	-	TRBV9	TGTGCCAGCAGCGTAGCCGGGGGGGTGGTTGAGCAGTTCTTC	CASSVAGGVVEQFF
TRBD2	TRBJ2-1	-	TRBV25-1	TGTGCCAGCAGTGAATCTAGCGGGCCCCACAATGAGCAGTTCTTC	CASSESSGPHNEQFF
TRBD1	TRBJ2-6	-	TRBV10-3	TGTGCCATCATGACGACAGGGGAGGCTGGGGCCAACGTCCTGACTTTC	CAIMTTGEAGANVLTF
-	TRBJ1-1	-	TRBV5-1	TGCGCCAGCGCAACAGGGACCATGAACACTGAAGCTTTCTTT	CASATGTMNTEAFF
TRBD2	TRBJ2-3	-	TRBV7-2	TGTGCCAGCAGCCCAAGCTCTAGCGGGAGCACAGATACGCAGTATTTT	CASSPSSSGSTDTQYF
-	TRBJ2-3	few	TRBV5-1	TGCGCCAGCAGCGTCCAGGGTCACGGTACAGATACGCAGTATTTT	CASSVQGHGTDTQYF
-	TRBJ2-6	-	TRBV7-9	TGTGCCAGCAGCTTAGCAGCATCTGGGGCCAACGTCCTGACTTTC	CASSLAASGANVLTF
TRBD2	TRBJ2-2	-	TRBV5-1	TGCGCCAGCAGCTCCGGACTAGCTTCCACCGGGGAGCTGTTTTTT	CASSSGLASTGELFF
-	TRBJ1-1	few	TRBV25-1	TGTGCCAGCAGTGATAGCGTGAGGGCTTTCTTT	CASSDSVRAFF